The TCR beta chain described here comes from a study of blood T cells in healthy people across ages. Note on this clonotype: Its antigen remains unidentified.

Study-level findings and limits: Getting older went along with TCR beta diversity per million T cells dropping roughly linearly. TCR beta diversity tracked closely with naive T cell percentage.

Combining a sample-barcoded 5' primer with a J-beta primer mix, a second PCR ran for roughly 6 to 12 cycles. Samples each returned at least 3 million CDR3-containing paired-end reads. MiXCR was run by TCRdb on the 5' RACE reads, yielding one entry per CDR3 protein. The table has a few hundred thousand distinct CDR3 sequences, approximately 47% seen once. CDR1 DFQATT and CDR2 SNEGSKA come from the germline V gene (reference sequence). The CDR3 consists of 15 residues. The ends were cut back, 7 bases at V and 2 bases at J, with 19 bases in the middle. The gene calls are TRBV20-1 and TRBJ2-3; possibly TRBD1 for D (6 bases). Specimen: blood. This TCR derives from a man in his 60s in good health. The CDR3 reads CSGGTGTRVTDTQYF. In DNA, the CDR3 is TGCAGTGGGGGAACCGGGACAAGGGTCACAGATACGCAGTATTTT.